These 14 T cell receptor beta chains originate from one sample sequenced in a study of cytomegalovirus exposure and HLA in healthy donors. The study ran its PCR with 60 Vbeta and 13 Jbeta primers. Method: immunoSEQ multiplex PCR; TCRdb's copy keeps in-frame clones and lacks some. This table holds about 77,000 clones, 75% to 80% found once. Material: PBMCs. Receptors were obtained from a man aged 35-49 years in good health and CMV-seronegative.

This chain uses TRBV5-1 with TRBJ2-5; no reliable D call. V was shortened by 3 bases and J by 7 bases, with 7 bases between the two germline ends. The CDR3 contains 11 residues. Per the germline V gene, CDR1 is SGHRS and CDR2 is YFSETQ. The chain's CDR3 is CASSYVGTQYF. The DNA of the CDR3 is TGCGCCAGCAGCTACGTCGGGACCCAGTACTTC.

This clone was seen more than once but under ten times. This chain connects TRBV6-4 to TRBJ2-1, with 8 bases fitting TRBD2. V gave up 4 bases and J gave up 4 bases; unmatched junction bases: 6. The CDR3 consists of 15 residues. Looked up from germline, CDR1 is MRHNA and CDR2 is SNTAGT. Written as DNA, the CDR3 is TGTGCCAGCAGTGCCACTAGCGGAGATTACAATGAGCAGTTCTTC. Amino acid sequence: CASSATSGDYNEQFF.

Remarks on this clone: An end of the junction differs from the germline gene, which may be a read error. CDR3 protein: CANSLEATSTDTQYF. The CDR3 DNA reads TGTGCCAACAGTTTGGAGGCTACTAGCACAGATACGCAGTATTTT. The genes are TRBV28 and TRBJ2-3, with D tentatively TRBD2 (5 bases). Looked up from germline, CDR1 is MDHEN and CDR2 is SYDVKM. The CDR3 runs to 15 residues.

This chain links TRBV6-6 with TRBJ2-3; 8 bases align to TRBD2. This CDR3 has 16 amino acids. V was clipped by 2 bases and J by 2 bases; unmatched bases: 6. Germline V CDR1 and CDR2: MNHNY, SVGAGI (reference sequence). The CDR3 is CASSYRSGGLTDTQYF. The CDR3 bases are TGTGCCAGCAGTTACAGGTCGGGAGGGCTCACAGATACGCAGTATTTT.

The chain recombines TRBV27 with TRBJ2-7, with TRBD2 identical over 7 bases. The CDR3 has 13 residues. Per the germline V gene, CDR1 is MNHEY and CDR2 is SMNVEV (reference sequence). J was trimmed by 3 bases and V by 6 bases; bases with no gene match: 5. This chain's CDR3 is CASSGAGIYEQYF. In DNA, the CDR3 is TGTGCCAGCAGCGGAGCGGGAATCTACGAGCAGTACTTC.

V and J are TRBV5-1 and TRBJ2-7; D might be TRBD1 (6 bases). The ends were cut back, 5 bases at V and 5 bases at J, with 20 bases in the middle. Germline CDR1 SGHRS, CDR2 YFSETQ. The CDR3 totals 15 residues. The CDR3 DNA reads TGCGCCAGCAGGCATTCAACAGGGACGCTCGACGAGCAGTACTTC. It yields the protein CASRHSTGTLDEQYF.

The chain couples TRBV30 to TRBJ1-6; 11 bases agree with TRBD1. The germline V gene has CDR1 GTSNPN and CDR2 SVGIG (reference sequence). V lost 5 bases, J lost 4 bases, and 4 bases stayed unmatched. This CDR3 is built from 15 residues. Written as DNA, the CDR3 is TGTGCCTGGTTGGGGGACAGGGGGTATAATTCACCCCTCCACTTT. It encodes CAWLGDRGYNSPLHF. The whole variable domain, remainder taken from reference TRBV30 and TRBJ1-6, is SQTIHQWPATLVQPVGSPLSLECTVEGTSNPNLYWYRQAAGRGLQLLFYSVGIGQISSEVPQNLSASRPQDRQFILSSKKLLLSDSGFYLCAWLGDRGYNSPLHFGNGTRLTVT.

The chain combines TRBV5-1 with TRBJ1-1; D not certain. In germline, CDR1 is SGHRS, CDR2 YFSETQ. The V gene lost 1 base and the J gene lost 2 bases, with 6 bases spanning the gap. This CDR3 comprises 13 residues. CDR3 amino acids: CASSLPGNTEAFF. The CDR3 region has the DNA TGCGCCAGCAGCTTGCCGGGAAACACTGAAGCTTTCTTT.

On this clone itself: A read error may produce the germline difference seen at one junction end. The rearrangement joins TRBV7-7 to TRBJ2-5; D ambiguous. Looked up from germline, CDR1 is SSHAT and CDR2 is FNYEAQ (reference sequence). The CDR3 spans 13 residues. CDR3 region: CASSSRNQETQYF. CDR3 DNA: TGTGCTAGCAGCTCCAGAAATCAAGAGACCCAGTACTTC.

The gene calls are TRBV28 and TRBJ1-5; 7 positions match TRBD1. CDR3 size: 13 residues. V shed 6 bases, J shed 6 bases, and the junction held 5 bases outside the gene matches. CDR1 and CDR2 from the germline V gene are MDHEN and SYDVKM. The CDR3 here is CASSSGGVQPQHF. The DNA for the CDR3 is TGTGCCAGCAGCTCAGGGGGAGTTCAGCCCCAGCATTTT.

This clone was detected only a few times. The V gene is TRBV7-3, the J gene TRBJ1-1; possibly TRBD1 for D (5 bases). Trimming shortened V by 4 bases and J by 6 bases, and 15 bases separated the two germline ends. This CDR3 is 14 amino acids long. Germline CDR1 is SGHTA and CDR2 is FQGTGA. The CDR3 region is CASSSRVGLAEAFF. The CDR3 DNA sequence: TGTGCCAGCAGCTCCAGGGTCGGGTTAGCTGAAGCTTTCTTT.

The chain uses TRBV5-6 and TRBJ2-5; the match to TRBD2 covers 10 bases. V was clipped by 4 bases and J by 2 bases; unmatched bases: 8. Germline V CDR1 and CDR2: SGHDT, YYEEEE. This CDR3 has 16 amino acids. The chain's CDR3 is CASSLTGLAPQETQYF. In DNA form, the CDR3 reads TGTGCCAGCAGCCTCACGGGACTAGCGCCTCAAGAGACCCAGTACTTC.

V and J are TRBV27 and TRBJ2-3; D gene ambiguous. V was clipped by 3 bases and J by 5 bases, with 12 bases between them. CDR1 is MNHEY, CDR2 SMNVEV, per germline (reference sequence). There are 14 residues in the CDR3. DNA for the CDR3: TGTGCCAGCAGTTTCGAGGCCTCGGGAGATACGCAGTATTTT. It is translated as CASSFEASGDTQYF.

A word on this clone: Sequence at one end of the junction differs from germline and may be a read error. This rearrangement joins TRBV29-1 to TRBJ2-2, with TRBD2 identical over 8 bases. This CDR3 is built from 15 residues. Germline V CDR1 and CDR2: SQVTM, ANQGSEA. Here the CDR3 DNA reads TGCAGCGTGGCGGTATCTAGCGGGTCGGCCGGGGGGCTGTTTTTT. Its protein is CSVAVSSGSAGGLFF.